This T cell receptor (beta chain) was captured by sequencing in a study of T-cell memory formation after mild COVID-19. V was pared by 4 bases and J by 5 bases, with 3 bases of the junction left unmatched. Germline CDR1 is DFQATT and CDR2 is SNEGSKA (reference sequence). This CDR3 spans 12 amino acids. About this clonotype: Its antigen is unknown.

Notes on the study in general: Day 37-peaking second-wave clones had unconfirmed SARS-CoV-2 specificity. Clones that contracted from day 15 to 85 had balanced CD4/CD8; later expanders were CD4+ biased. The CD4+ clones that contracted clustered mainly within CM and EM, and the CD8+ clones concentrated in EMRA.

5'RACE with constant-segment primers built TCRalpha and TCRbeta cDNA libraries with UMIs. TCRdb redid the calling of the 5' RACE reads with MiXCR, one entry per CDR3 protein. The repertoire holds some 160,000 distinct CDR3 sequences, with 25% to 40% as singletons. The sequencing input was PBMCs or a T cell subset sorted from them (not recorded which). The receptor comes from an adult woman who had mild COVID-19 (a few samples of this study predate the infection). Cell type and time point are not known. The chain joins TRBV20-1 to TRBJ2-7; 9 positions match TRBD2. CDR3 amino acids: CSAMAGGDEQYF. Written as DNA, the CDR3 is TGCAGTGCTATGGCGGGAGGGGACGAGCAGTACTTC.